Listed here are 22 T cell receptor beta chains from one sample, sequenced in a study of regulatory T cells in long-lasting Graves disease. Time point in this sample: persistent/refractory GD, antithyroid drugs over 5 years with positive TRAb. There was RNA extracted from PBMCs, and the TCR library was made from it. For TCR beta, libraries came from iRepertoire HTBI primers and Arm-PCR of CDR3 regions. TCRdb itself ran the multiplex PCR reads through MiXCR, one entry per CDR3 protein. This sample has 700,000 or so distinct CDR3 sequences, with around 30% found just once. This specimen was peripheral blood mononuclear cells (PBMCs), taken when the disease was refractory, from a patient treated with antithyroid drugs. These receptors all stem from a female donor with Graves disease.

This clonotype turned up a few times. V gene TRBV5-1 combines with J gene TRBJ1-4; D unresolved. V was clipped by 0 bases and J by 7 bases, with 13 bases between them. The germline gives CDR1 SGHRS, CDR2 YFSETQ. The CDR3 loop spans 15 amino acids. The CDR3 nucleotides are TGCGCCAGCAGCTTGGATTCTCATCCGGGTGAAAAACTGTTTTTT. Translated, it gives CASSLDSHPGEKLFF.

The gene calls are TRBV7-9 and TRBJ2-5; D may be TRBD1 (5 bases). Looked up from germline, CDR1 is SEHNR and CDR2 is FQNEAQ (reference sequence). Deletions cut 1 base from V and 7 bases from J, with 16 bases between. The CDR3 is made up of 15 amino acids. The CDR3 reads CASSLGGSGMLTQYF. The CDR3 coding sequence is TGTGCCAGCAGCTTAGGTGGGTCAGGGATGTTGACCCAGTACTTC.

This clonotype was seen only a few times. Here the CDR3 reads CASSRATGSYTEAFF. The CDR3 coding sequence is TGTGCCAGCAGCCGAGCGACAGGGAGTTACACTGAAGCTTTCTTT. The rearrangement uses TRBV3-1 and TRBJ1-1; 7 bases match TRBD1. V was pared by 4 bases and J by 3 bases, with 8 bases of the junction left unmatched. Germline V gene sequence: CDR1 LGHDT, CDR2 YNNKEL (reference sequence). The CDR3 runs 15 residues.

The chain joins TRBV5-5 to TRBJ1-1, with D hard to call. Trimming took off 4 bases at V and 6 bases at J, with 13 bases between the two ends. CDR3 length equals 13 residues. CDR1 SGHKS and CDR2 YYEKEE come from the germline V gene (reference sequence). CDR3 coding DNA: TGTGCCAGCAGCCCAAGGGTACGGGCTGAAGCTTTCTTT. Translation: CASSPRVRAEAFF.

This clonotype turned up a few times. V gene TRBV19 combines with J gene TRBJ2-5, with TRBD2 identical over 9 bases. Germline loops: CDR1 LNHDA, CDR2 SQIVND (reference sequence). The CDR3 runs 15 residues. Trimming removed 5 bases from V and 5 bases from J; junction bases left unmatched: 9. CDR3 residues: CASSYRVAGAETQYF. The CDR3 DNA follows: TGTGCCAGTAGTTATCGGGTAGCGGGAGCGGAGACCCAGTACTTC.

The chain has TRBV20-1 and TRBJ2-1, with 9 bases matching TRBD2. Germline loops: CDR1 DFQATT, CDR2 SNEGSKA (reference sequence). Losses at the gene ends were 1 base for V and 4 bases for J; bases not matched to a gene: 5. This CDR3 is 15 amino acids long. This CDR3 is CSARAPSGIYNEQFF. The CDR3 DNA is TGCAGTGCTAGAGCGCCTAGCGGGATTTACAATGAGCAGTTCTTC.

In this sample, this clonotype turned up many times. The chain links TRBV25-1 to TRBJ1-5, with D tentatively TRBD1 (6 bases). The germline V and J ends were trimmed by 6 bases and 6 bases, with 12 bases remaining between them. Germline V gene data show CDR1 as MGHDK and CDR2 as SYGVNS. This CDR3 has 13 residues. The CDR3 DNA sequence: TGTGCCAGCAGCAACCAGGGGATTCAGCCCCAGCATTTT. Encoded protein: CASSNQGIQPQHF.

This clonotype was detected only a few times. CDR3 DNA: TGTGCCAGCAGTAGTAGAGACGAGCAGTACTTC. Its translation is CASSSRDEQYF. The chain combines TRBV12-3 or TRBV12-4 with TRBJ2-7; no clear D. There are 11 residues in the CDR3. The V end was cut by 5 bases, the J end by 5 bases, with 7 bases between.

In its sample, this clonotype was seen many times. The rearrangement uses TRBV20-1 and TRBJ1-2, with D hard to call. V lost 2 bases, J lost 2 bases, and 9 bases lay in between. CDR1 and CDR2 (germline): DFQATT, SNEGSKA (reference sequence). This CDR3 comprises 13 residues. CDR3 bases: TGCAGTGCTAGACCGACCCAGAACTATGGCTACACCTTC. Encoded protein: CSARPTQNYGYTF.

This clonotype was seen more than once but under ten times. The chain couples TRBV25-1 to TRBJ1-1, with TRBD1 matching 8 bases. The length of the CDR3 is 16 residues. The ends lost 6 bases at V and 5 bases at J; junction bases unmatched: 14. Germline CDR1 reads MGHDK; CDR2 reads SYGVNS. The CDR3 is CASRAPGTGGFTEAFF. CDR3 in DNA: TGTGCCAGCAGGGCGCCTGGAACAGGGGGTTTTACTGAAGCTTTCTTT.

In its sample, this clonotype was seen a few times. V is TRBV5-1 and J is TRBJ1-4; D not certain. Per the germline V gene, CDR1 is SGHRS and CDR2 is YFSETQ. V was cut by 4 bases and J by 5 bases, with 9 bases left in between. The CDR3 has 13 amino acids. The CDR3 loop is CASSPQKNEKLFF. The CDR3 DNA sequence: TGCGCCAGCAGCCCACAGAAAAATGAAAAACTGTTTTTT. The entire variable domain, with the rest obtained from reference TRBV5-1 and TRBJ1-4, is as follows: KAGVTQTPRYLIKTRGQQVTLSCSPISGHRSVSWYQQTPGQGLQFLFEYFSETQRNKGNFPGRFSGRQFSNSRSEMNVSTLELGDSALYLCASSPQKNEKLFFGSGTQLSVL.

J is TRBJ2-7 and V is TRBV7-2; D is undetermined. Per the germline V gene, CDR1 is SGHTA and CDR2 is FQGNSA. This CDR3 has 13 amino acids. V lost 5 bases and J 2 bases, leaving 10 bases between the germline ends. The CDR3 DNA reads TGTGCCAGCAGCCCCATGGCGACCTACGAGCAGTACTTC. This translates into CASSPMATYEQYF.

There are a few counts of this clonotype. CDR3 coding DNA: TGTGCCAGCAGCACAGGGGTGGGTTCCTACGAGCAGTACTTC. This encodes CASSTGVGSYEQYF. The chain links TRBV5-6 to TRBJ2-7; TRBD1 matches 7 bases. The V segment lost 4 bases and the J segment 1 base; nucleotides outside the gene matches: 5. This CDR3 region has 14 residues. Germline V CDR1 and CDR2: SGHDT, YYEEEE.

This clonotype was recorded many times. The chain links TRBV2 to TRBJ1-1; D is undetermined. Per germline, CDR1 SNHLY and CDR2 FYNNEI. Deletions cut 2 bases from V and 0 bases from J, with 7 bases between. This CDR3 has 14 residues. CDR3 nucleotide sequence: TGTGCCAGCAGTGAACGCAGCATGAACACTGAAGCTTTCTTT. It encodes CASSERSMNTEAFF.

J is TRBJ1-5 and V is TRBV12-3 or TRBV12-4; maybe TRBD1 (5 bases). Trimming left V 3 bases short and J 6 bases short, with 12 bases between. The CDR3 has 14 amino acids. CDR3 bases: TGTGCCAGCAGTTTCGGTCGCGGGGCTCAGCCCCAGCATTTT. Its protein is CASSFGRGAQPQHF.

As DNA, the CDR3 is TGTGCCAGCAGTGAAAGTAGAGGGACTAACGAGCAGTACTTC. Amino acids: CASSESRGTNEQYF. This chain uses TRBV6-1 with TRBJ2-7; 7 nucleotides agree with TRBD2. The CDR3 is 14 residues long. V trimming: 2 bases; J trimming: 5 bases; junction bases outside the gene matches: 6. From germline, CDR1 is MNHNS and CDR2 SASEGT.

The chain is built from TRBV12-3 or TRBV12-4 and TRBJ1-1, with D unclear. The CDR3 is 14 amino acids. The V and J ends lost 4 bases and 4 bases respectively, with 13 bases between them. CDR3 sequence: CASSSLALGTEAFF. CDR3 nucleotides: TGTGCCAGCAGTTCTCTGGCGTTGGGCACTGAAGCTTTCTTT.

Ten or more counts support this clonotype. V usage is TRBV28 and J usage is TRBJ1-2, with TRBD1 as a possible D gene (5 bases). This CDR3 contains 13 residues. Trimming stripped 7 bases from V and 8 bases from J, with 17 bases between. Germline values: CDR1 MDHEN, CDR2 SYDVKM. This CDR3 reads CASTPVGDRGYTF. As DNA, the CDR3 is TGTGCCAGCACCCCCGTAGGGGATCGCGGCTACACCTTC.

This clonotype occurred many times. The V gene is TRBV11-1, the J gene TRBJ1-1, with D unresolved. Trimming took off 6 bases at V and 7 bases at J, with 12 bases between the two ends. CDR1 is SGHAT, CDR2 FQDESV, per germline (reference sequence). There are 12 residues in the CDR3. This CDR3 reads CASSASLGEAFF. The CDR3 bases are TGTGCCAGCAGTGCAAGCTTGGGTGAAGCTTTCTTT.

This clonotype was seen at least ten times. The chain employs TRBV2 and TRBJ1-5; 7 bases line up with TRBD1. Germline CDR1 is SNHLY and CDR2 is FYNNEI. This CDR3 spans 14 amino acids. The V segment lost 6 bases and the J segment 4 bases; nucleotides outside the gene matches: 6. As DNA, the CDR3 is TGTGCCAGCAGGGTACCACAGGGGAATCAGCCCCAGCATTTT. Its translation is CASRVPQGNQPQHF.

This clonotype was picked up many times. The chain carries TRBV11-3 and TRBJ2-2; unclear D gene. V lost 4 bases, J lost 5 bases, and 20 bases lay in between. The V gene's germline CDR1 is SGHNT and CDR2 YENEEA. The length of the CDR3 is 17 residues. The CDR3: CASSSRGFAGQTGELFF. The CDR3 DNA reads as TGTGCCAGCAGCTCCCGAGGCTTTGCCGGTCAGACCGGGGAGCTGTTTTTT.

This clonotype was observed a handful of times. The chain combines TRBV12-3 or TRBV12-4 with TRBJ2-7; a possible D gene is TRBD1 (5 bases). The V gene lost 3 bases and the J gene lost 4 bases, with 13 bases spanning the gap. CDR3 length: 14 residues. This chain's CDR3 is CASSFLTEGYEQYF. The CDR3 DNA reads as TGTGCCAGCAGTTTCCTGACAGAAGGGTACGAGCAGTACTTC.